Shown below are 28 T cell receptor beta chains from a single sample sequenced in a study of T-cell reconstitution after alpha-beta-depleted transplantation in children. This sample's TCRbeta library carried unique molecular identifier barcodes. TCRdb reprocessed the PCR reads via MiXCR and lists one record per CDR3 protein. The sample yields about 240,000 distinct CDR3 sequences, 9.5% to 15% seen once. The specimen was PBMCs from the stem cell graft donor, collected from the stem cell graft. The source of these receptors is a human donor who donated a stem cell graft to a child with acute lymphoblastic leukemia.

This clonotype has ten or more counts. The J gene is TRBJ1-1, the V gene TRBV29-1, with unresolved D. Germline CDR1 reads SQVTM; CDR2 reads ANQGSEA. This CDR3 has 13 residues. V lost 5 bases, J lost 6 bases, and 16 bases lay in between. CDR3 DNA: TGCAGCGTTTTAGCCCGGTGGGGTGCTGAAGCTTTCTTT. Protein product: CSVLARWGAEAFF.

The CDR3 DNA is TGTGCCAGCACCTTCGGGGGCGGGAGGGGTGAAAAACTGTTTTTT. This gives the protein CASTFGGGRGEKLFF. V and J are TRBV11-2 and TRBJ1-4; D possibly corresponds to TRBD1 (6 bases). This CDR3 is built from 15 residues. Trimming took 7 bases from V and 7 from J, leaving 19 bases between them. Germline lookup yields CDR1 SGHAT and CDR2 FQNNGV.

This clonotype was observed many times. The genes are TRBV5-1 and TRBJ2-7; 9 bases are a match to TRBD2. The CDR3 covers 14 residues. CDR1 and CDR2 (germline): SGHRS, YFSETQ. V dropped 4 bases and J dropped 3; count of bases not matched to a gene: 5. The CDR3 sequence: CASSPTSGYYEQYF. The DNA of the CDR3 is TGCGCCAGCAGCCCGACTAGCGGATACTACGAGCAGTACTTC.

This clonotype was observed many times. The chain carries TRBV7-2 and TRBJ1-1, with D uncertain. The CDR3 contains 16 residues. CDR1 and CDR2 from the germline V gene are SGHTA and FQGNSA. Trimming removed 5 bases at V and 2 bases at J, with 18 bases between. CDR3 bases: TGTGCCAGCAGCAAAAACCTGGGCAGCTCTAACACTGAAGCTTTCTTT. Protein sequence: CASSKNLGSSNTEAFF.

In this sample, this clonotype turned up many times. This chain connects TRBV28 to TRBJ1-2; D remains unclear. CDR3 length: 15 residues. The germline V gene encodes CDR1 MDHEN and CDR2 SYDVKM. Trimming took off 7 bases at V and 5 bases at J, with 20 bases between the two ends. CDR3 sequence: CASTSASLGGYGYTF. CDR3 nucleotide sequence: TGTGCCAGCACCTCAGCTTCGCTGGGTGGGTATGGCTACACCTTC.

This clonotype was counted ten times or more. This rearrangement joins TRBV6-5 to TRBJ2-5; perhaps TRBD1 as D (6 bases). The CDR3 covers 15 residues. V lost 1 base and J 5 bases, leaving 14 bases between the germline ends. Germline V gene data show CDR1 as MNHEY and CDR2 as SVGAGI. This chain's CDR3 is CASSYYGRGEETQYF. The CDR3 DNA is TGTGCCAGCAGTTACTACGGCAGGGGCGAGGAGACCCAGTACTTC.

Ten or more counts support this clonotype. The chain uses TRBV6-2 or TRBV6-3 and TRBJ1-5; D unclear. Germline V gene data show CDR1 as MNHEY and CDR2 as SVGEGT. Trimming removed 0 bases from V and 1 base from J, with 10 bases in between. The CDR3 sequence is 16 residues long. For the CDR3, the DNA is TGTGCCAGCAGTTACTCAACCGGAGGGAGCAATCAGCCCCAGCATTTT. It yields the protein CASSYSTGGSNQPQHF.

A word on this clonotype: One base away lies a much larger clone, so this may be a sequencing read error. This chain links TRBV5-1 with TRBJ2-7; no clear D gene. The germline V gene encodes CDR1 SGHRS and CDR2 YFSETQ. CDR3 length: 15 amino acids. The V end lost 4 bases, the J end lost 8 bases, and 22 bases lay between the germline ends. This chain's CDR3 is CASSPHATAIGKQYF. In DNA, the CDR3 is TGCGCCAGCAGCCCACATGCGACGGCTATCGGCAAGCAGTACTTC.

The gene calls are TRBV11-2 and TRBJ2-7, with 7 bases matching TRBD1. The CDR3 runs 13 residues. Germline CDR1 reads SGHAT; CDR2 reads FQNNGV. V was pared by 5 bases and J by 4 bases, with 5 bases of the junction left unmatched. The CDR3 protein is CASSVDRRYEQYF. In nucleotides, the CDR3 is TGTGCCAGCAGCGTGGACAGGCGTTACGAGCAGTACTTC. Together with reference TRBV11-2 and TRBJ2-7, the CDR3 gives the full variable domain: EAGVAQSPRYKIIEKRQSVAFWCNPISGHATLYWYQQILGQGPKLLIQFQNNGVVDDSQLPKDRFSAERLKGVDSTLKIQPAKLEDSAVYLCASSVDRRYEQYFGPGTRLTVT.

Turning to this clonotype: A read error may be the cause here, since a much bigger clone is one base away. The chain joins TRBV4-3 to TRBJ2-1; 7 bases are a match to TRBD1. Germline V CDR1 and CDR2: LGHNA, YSLEER. The length of the CDR3 is 15 residues. The CDR3 loop is CASSPRDSTYTEQFF. CDR3 in DNA: TGCGCCAGCAGCCCCCGGGACAGCACCTACACTGAGCAGTTCTTC.

The table lists this clonotype with many counts. This chain joins TRBV4-3 and TRBJ1-6; possible D gene TRBD1, 5 bases. The CDR3 runs to 14 residues. Germline V gene lookup returns CDR1 LGHNA and CDR2 YSLEER. Deletions cut 3 bases from V and 6 bases from J, with 9 bases between. CDR3 DNA sequence: TGCGCCAGCAGCCAGGGGGATTCTAATTCACCCCTCCACTTT. This encodes CASSQGDSNSPLHF.

This clonotype was seen repeatedly, ten times or more. The rearrangement uses TRBV4-3 and TRBJ1-1; D uncertain. Germline-derived CDR1 and CDR2 are LGHNA and YSLEER. The CDR3 is made up of 17 amino acids. V was pared by 0 bases and J by 5 bases, with 19 bases between. Here the CDR3 DNA reads TGCGCCAGCAGCCAAGATGGGAAAGGCCACGGAAGAACTGAAGCTTTCTTT. As protein: CASSQDGKGHGRTEAFF.

This clonotype has ten or more counts. The V gene is TRBV7-9, the J gene TRBJ2-5; D call uncertain. The V and J ends lost 5 bases and 1 base respectively, with 11 bases between them. Germline CDR1 SEHNR, CDR2 FQNEAQ (reference sequence). The CDR3 length is 14 residues. Here the CDR3 reads CASSQSALQETQYF. The CDR3 region has the DNA TGTGCCAGCAGCCAATCTGCGCTCCAAGAGACCCAGTACTTC.

This clonotype was detected many times. V and J are TRBV29-1 and TRBJ2-6; no clear D. The germline CDR1 and CDR2 sequences are SQVTM and ANQGSEA. CDR3 length: 13 amino acids. Trimming took 5 bases from V and 1 from J, leaving 6 bases between them. CDR3 protein: CSVQISGANVLTF. In DNA, the CDR3 is TGCAGCGTTCAAATTTCTGGGGCCAACGTCCTGACTTTC.

CDR3 sequence: CASSQPGRLNEQFF. The CDR3 coding sequence is TGCGCCAGCAGCCAACCGGGACGGCTGAATGAGCAGTTCTTC. The rearrangement joins TRBV4-1 to TRBJ2-1, with D possibly called TRBD1 or TRBD2 (5 bases each). Between the trimmed V and J ends, which lost 2 bases and 7 bases, there was a span of 12 bases. The CDR3 consists of 14 residues. Germline CDR1 reads MGHRA; CDR2 reads YSYEKL.

This clonotype was counted at least ten times. The rearrangement links TRBV25-1 to TRBJ2-1, with 9 bases fitting TRBD2. Germline V gene lookup returns CDR1 MGHDK and CDR2 SYGVNS. The junction had 10 bases not matched to a gene; V was cut back by 7 bases and J by 3 bases. This CDR3 is 16 amino acids long. CDR3 sequence (DNA): TGTGCCAGCACCGAGACTAGCGGAAACCGCTACAATGAGCAGTTCTTC. It translates to CASTETSGNRYNEQFF.

This clonotype was seen at least ten times. CDR3 sequence reads: CASSHGSVNQPQHF. The CDR3 bases are TGTGCCAGCAGCCACGGGTCTGTAAATCAGCCCCAGCATTTT. The chain has TRBV7-2 and TRBJ1-5; D not certain. V gave up 5 bases and J gave up 4 bases, with 12 bases separating them. Germline-derived CDR1 and CDR2 are SGHTA and FQGNSA. This CDR3 contains 14 residues.

This clonotype was counted ten times or more. The chain combines TRBV6-1 with TRBJ2-5, with 8 bases matching TRBD1. The germline CDR1 and CDR2 sequences are MNHNS and SASEGT. The V and J ends lost 3 bases and 5 bases, in that order; junction bases with no gene match: 8. There are 15 residues in the CDR3. CDR3 sequence: CASSEITGGPETQYF. The DNA of the CDR3 is TGTGCCAGCAGTGAGATTACAGGGGGTCCGGAGACCCAGTACTTC.

This clonotype occurred many times. This chain links TRBV7-2 with TRBJ2-1, with D unclear. The CDR3 contains 13 residues. The V end was cut by 5 bases, the J end by 9 bases, with 14 bases between. CDR1 and CDR2 from the germline V gene are SGHTA and FQGNSA. CDR3 loop: CASSLQGRSEQFF. The DNA of the CDR3 is TGTGCCAGCAGCCTACAAGGGCGAAGTGAGCAGTTCTTC.

This clonotype was detected ten times or more. This rearrangement joins TRBV20-1 to TRBJ2-6; D unresolved. Germline V gene lookup returns CDR1 DFQATT and CDR2 SNEGSKA (reference sequence). This CDR3 region has 14 residues. Trimming left V 6 bases short and J 0 bases short, with 9 bases between. CDR3 in DNA: TGCAGTGCCCCCTTTTTCTCTGGGGCCAACGTCCTGACTTTC. As protein: CSAPFFSGANVLTF.

This clonotype came up many times. The rearrangement links TRBV7-9 to TRBJ1-5; tentative D call: TRBD1 (6 bases). V was trimmed by 0 bases and J by 10 bases, leaving 7 bases between them. This CDR3 region has 12 residues. CDR1 SEHNR and CDR2 FQNEAQ come from the germline V gene (reference sequence). The CDR3 DNA is TGTGCCAGCAGCTTAGCGGGGGGCCCCCAGCATTTT. It is translated as CASSLAGGPQHF.

This clonotype was found many times. The J gene is TRBJ1-3, the V gene TRBV20-1; D possibly corresponds to TRBD1 (5 bases). The V end was cut by 6 bases, the J end by 0 bases, with 12 bases between. Germline V gives CDR1 DFQATT, CDR2 SNEGSKA (reference sequence). The CDR3 loop spans 14 amino acids. CDR3 coding DNA: TGCAGTGCGCCGGGACGGCTCTCTGGAAACACCATATATTTT. It is translated as CSAPGRLSGNTIYF.

There are many counts of this clonotype. The chain joins TRBV5-1 to TRBJ2-6, with D perhaps TRBD1 or TRBD2 (5 bases each). Germline lookup yields CDR1 SGHRS and CDR2 YFSETQ. The CDR3 has 15 residues. V was trimmed by 6 bases and J by 4 bases, leaving 14 bases between them. Here the CDR3 DNA reads TGCGCCAGCACCGAGTTTGGGACCGGGGCCAACGTCCTGACTTTC. Residues: CASTEFGTGANVLTF.

This clonotype was found many times. This chain links TRBV28 with TRBJ2-7; TRBD1 might be the D (6 bases). This CDR3 is built from 15 residues. Germline CDR1 is MDHEN and CDR2 is SYDVKM. The V and J ends lost 6 bases and 1 base respectively, with 16 bases between them. The CDR3 spells CASRRVGTPSYEQYF. The CDR3 DNA reads as TGTGCCAGCAGGAGAGTAGGGACACCTTCCTACGAGCAGTACTTC.

This clonotype was observed many times. The gene calls are TRBV5-6 and TRBJ2-7; either TRBD1 or TRBD2 may fit D (5 bases each). The length of the CDR3 is 13 residues. V was cut by 4 bases and J by 3 bases, with 11 bases left in between. Germline V CDR1 and CDR2: SGHDT, YYEEEE. CDR3 coding DNA: TGTGCCAGCAGCCGGGGACGGAACTACGAGCAGTACTTC. Protein: CASSRGRNYEQYF.

This clonotype has at least ten counts. The chain has TRBV7-9 and TRBJ2-3; perhaps TRBD2 as D (6 bases). Trimming cost V 4 bases and J 4 bases, with 18 bases left between them. Germline CDR1 reads SEHNR; CDR2 reads FQNEAQ (reference sequence). The length of the CDR3 is 16 residues. The CDR3 coding sequence is TGTGCCAGCAGCTCAAACGGGGGAGCAAGGGCAGATACGCAGTATTTT. Its protein is CASSSNGGARADTQYF. The complete variable domain, with remaining parts taken from reference TRBV7-9 and TRBJ2-3, reads DTGVSQNPRHKITKRGQNVTFRCDPISEHNRLYWYRQTLGQGPEFLTYFQNEAQLEKSRLLSDRFSAERPKGSFSTLEIQRTEQGDSAMYLCASSSNGGARADTQYFGPGTRLTVL.

Turning to this clonotype: A read error may explain this, as a much larger clone is one base away. V is TRBV2 and J is TRBJ2-1; TRBD2 matches at 8 bases. The CDR3 has 14 residues. Germline V gene sequence: CDR1 SNHLY, CDR2 FYNNEI. V lost 8 bases, J lost 8 bases, and 11 bases stayed unmatched. CDR3: CASCLDGGGDEQFF. CDR3 DNA sequence: TGTGCCAGCTGTTTAGACGGGGGGGGCGATGAGCAGTTCTTC.

This clonotype was seen only a few times. The rearrangement uses TRBV6-2 or TRBV6-3 and TRBJ1-1, with D tentatively TRBD1 (5 bases). CDR3 length equals 13 residues. The V gene lost 4 bases and the J gene lost 3 bases, with 9 bases spanning the gap. Germline CDR1 and CDR2: MNHEY and SVGEGT. The CDR3 DNA reads TGTGCCAGCAGTTGGCGGGGGGACACTGAAGCTTTCTTT. It encodes CASSWRGDTEAFF.